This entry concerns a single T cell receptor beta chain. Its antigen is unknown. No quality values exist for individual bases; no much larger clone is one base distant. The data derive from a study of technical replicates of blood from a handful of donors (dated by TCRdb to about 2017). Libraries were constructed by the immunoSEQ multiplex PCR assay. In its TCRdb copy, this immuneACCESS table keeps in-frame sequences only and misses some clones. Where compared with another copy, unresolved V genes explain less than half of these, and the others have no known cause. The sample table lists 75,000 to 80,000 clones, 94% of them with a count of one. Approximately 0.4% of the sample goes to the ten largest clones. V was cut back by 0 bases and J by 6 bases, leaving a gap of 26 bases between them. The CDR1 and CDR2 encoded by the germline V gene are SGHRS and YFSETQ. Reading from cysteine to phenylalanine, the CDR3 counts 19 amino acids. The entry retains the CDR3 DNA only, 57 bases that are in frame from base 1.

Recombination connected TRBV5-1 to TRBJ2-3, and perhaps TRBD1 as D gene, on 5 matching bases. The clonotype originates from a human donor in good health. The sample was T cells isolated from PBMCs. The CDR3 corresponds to CASSLDSRLQALPPDTQYF. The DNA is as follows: TGCGCCAGCAGCTTGGATAGTCGGCTACAGGCCTTACCCCCTGATACGCAGTATTTT.